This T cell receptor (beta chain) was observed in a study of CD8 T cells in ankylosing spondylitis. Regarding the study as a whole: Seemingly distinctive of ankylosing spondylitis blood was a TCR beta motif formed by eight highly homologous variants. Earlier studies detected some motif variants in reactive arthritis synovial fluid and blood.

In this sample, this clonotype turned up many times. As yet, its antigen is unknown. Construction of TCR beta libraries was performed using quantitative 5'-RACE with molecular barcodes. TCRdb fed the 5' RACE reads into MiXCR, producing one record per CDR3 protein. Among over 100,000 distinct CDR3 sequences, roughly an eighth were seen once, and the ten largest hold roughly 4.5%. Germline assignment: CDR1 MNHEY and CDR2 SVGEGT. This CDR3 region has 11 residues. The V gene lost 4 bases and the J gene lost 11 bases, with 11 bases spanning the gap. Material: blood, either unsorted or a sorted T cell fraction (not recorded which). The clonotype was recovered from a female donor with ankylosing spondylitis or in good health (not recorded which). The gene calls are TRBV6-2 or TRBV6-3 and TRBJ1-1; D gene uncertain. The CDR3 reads CASSWGFGAFF. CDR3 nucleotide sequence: TGTGCCAGCAGTTGGGGTTTTGGGGCTTTCTTT.